This T cell receptor (beta chain) emerged from a study of graft-versus-host responses after intestinal transplantation. Overall study: Recipients had multivisceral, liver-intestinal, or isolated intestinal transplants. Recipients across the board were started on anti-thymocyte globulin induction, then kept on tacrolimus and steroids for about 3 years. The study, taken as a whole, reports: In patients with graft-donor T cell macrochimerism, allograft graft-versus-host to host-versus-graft clonal ratios were high. Recipient bone marrow held GvH clones, some seen earlier in ileum or blood.

Only in-frame clones appear in the TCRdb table, and some are missing; sequencing was by immunoSEQ multiplex PCR. The sample carries over 75,000 clones, roughly 90% recorded once. As regards this clone: The target antigen is unknown.

The length of the CDR3 is 14 residues. Germline V lookup: CDR1 MNHEY, CDR2 SMNVEV (reference sequence). Trimming removed 5 bases from V and 4 bases from J, with 14 bases in between. The TCR originated in a human donor who was the organ donor for an intestinal transplant. This chain joins TRBV27 and TRBJ2-5; TRBD2 might be the D (5 bases). The input for sequencing was unstimulated CD8+ T cells sorted from spleen or lymph node cells, taken before transplant. In nucleotides, the CDR3 is TGTGCCAGCAGTATACCGGGAATCACAGAGACCCAGTACTTC. Its translation: CASSIPGITETQYF.